The rows below give T cell receptor beta chains drawn from one sample of a study of response to subunit inactivated influenza vaccine. TCRdb fed the RT-PCR reads into MiXCR, producing one record per CDR3 protein. The table lists about 540,000 distinct CDR3 sequences, approximately 22% of them singletons. These data were also filed under a second study, of T cells expressing NK-cell markers.

The sequenced sample was CD4+ T cells sorted from PBMCs, obtained 11 to 12 days after vaccination. These receptors all stem from a man aged 45-65 years who received an inactivated influenza vaccine. The conserved cysteine and the conserved F or W are not part of the CDR3 here.

>TRBJ2-1|TRBV10-3
AISEALAGGREQF
>TRBJ2-2|TRBV7-9
ASSSMTGSGELF
>TRBJ2-2|TRBV5-1
ASSNSVNTGELF
>TRBJ2-1|TRBV20-1
SALDRRLSYNEQF
>TRBJ1-4|TRBV29-1
STKGSSNEKLF
>TRBJ2-5|TRBV20-1
SAMAGKETQY
>TRBJ2-1|TRBV24-1
ATSDNGPSSYNEQF
>TRBJ2-2|TRBV12-3/TRBV12-4
ASSLRVGGNTGELF
>TRBJ2-7|TRBV2
ASSEGVAVYEQY
>TRBJ2-7|TRBV29-1
SVVSPPSVYEQY
>TRBJ2-1|TRBV7-2
ASSLNGRQYNEQF
>TRBJ2-5|TRBV7-2
ASSRTSGRSQETQY
>TRBJ2-1|TRBV14
ASRSALAGAPNEQF
>TRBJ2-2|TRBV12-3/TRBV12-4
ASSPTGGSGELF
>TRBJ2-7|TRBV6-2/TRBV6-3
ASSYGLTRYEQY
>TRBJ2-6|TRBV5-1
ASGEGSGANVLT
>TRBJ2-7|TRBV10-3
AISDSWGSYEQY
>TRBJ1-2|TRBV6-1
ASTRLSQGNYGYT
>TRBJ2-7|TRBV6-1
ASRRGQASYEQY
>TRBJ2-7|TRBV6-1
ASSEFGYEQY
>TRBJ2-3|TRBV24-1
ATSDILSQY
>TRBJ2-5|TRBV6-1
ASSYLDQY
>TRBJ1-4|TRBV7-2
ASSSPRGQNEKLF
>TRBJ2-1|TRBV6-2/TRBV6-3
ASSYRSGGYNEQF
>TRBJ2-7|TRBV28
ASSSGQASAYEQY
>TRBJ1-5|TRBV20-1
SARGTGGDQPQH
>TRBJ2-3|TRBV12-5
ASGPSGSDTQY
>TRBJ2-3|TRBV6-1
ASRERGGPTDTQY
>TRBJ1-5|TRBV6-1
ASSEFSGWDQPQH
>TRBJ2-7|TRBV28
ASGGLATGSYEQY
>TRBJ2-1|TRBV19
ASAPGQGRLNEQF
>TRBJ2-1|TRBV9
ASSAGVASYNEQF
>TRBJ1-2|TRBV12-3/TRBV12-4
ASSLNGRAAGGYT
>TRBJ2-5|TRBV6-2/TRBV6-3
ASSYFSLETQY
>TRBJ2-5|TRBV4-1
ASSQVVQETQY
>TRBJ1-1|TRBV19
ASSTKLMNTEAF
>TRBJ2-1|TRBV7-3
ASSIKPRTSGTVNEQF
>TRBJ2-5|TRBV2
ASCFSPNKPETQY
>TRBJ1-2|TRBV6-1
ASSPRGSDYGYT
>TRBJ2-4|TRBV20-1
SANPGRNIQY
>TRBJ1-2|TRBV29-1
SVEGERTVYGYT
>TRBJ2-7|TRBV7-9
ASSHWDGYEQY
>TRBJ1-4|TRBV7-9
ASSFRDANEKLF
>TRBJ1-3|TRBV5-1
ASSLARPRAGNTIY
>TRBJ2-3|TRBV6-4
ASSDSAGVTDTQY
>TRBJ2-1|TRBV6-5
ASSYSDANSYNEQF
>TRBJ2-7|TRBV20-1
SARVGDEQY
>TRBJ1-5|TRBV6-1
ASSRAEVGTYSNQPQH
>TRBJ2-4|TRBV20-1
SASPSAKNIQY
>TRBJ2-7|TRBV6-5
ASSYSTGPRGEQY
>TRBJ1-2|TRBV6-1
ASSEWTGENYGYT
>TRBJ2-3|TRBV4-3
ASSQAVGGPDTQY
>TRBJ1-5|TRBV5-5
ASSLESYSNQPQH
>TRBJ2-7|TRBV9
ASSVDGGGGRYEQY